The 31 T cell receptor beta chains below come from one sample, sequenced in a study of blood T cell dynamics during melanoma immunotherapy. Time point denoted: week 3, after first cycle of checkpoint inhibitor. Measured with immunoSEQ multiplex PCR; TCRdb has only the in-frame clones, and not every one. The table includes roughly 16,000 clones, approximately 94% detected once. Material: effector memory CD8+ T cells from blood, obtained from a patient treated with checkpoint blockade. These receptors all come from a human donor with melanoma.

This clone was seen just once. V and J are TRBV6-5 and TRBJ1-2, with 8 bases identical to TRBD1. Germline trimming cut 2 bases from V and 8 bases from J; bases unmatched to any gene: 10. Germline values: CDR1 MNHEY, CDR2 SVGAGI. The CDR3 totals 15 residues. CDR3 DNA: TGTGCCAGCAGTTACGGGGCAGGGGGCGTAGCCGGCTACACCTTC. Its protein is CASSYGAGGVAGYTF.

This chain connects TRBV5-1 to TRBJ2-5; 8 bases map to TRBD1. This CDR3 has 15 amino acids. Germline V gives CDR1 SGHRS, CDR2 YFSETQ. V lost 1 base, J lost 5 bases, and 7 bases stayed unmatched. The CDR3 sequence is CASSLYSRGQETQYF. CDR3 bases: TGCGCCAGCAGCTTGTATTCCAGGGGGCAGGAGACCCAGTACTTC.

The chain is built from TRBV5-1 and TRBJ2-3, with D maybe TRBD2 (7 bases). Germline V gene lookup returns CDR1 SGHRS and CDR2 YFSETQ. V was cut by 2 bases and J by 2 bases, with 15 bases left in between. The CDR3 loop spans 16 amino acids. The CDR3, as DNA: TGCGCCAGCAGCTTTAGAGCGGGACAATTCACAGATACGCAGTATTTT. Protein sequence: CASSFRAGQFTDTQYF.

CDR3: CASSPRLAAYEQYF. DNA of the CDR3: TGTGCCAGCAGCCCGCGACTAGCGGCCTACGAGCAGTACTTC. The rearrangement links TRBV9 to TRBJ2-7, with 9 bases aligning to TRBD2. V dropped 4 bases and J dropped 2; count of bases not matched to a gene: 4. There are 14 residues in the CDR3. CDR1 and CDR2 from the germline V gene are SGDLS and YYNGEE.

This clone showed up just once. The V and J genes are TRBV7-9 and TRBJ2-3, with TRBD2 as a possible D gene (6 bases). The V gene lost 11 bases and the J gene lost 0 bases, with 24 bases spanning the gap. This CDR3 has 17 residues. Germline lookup yields CDR1 SEHNR and CDR2 FQNEAQ (reference sequence). CDR3 sequence reads: CALGDWSGRSSTDTQYF. Here the CDR3 DNA reads TGTGCCCTAGGGGACTGGTCAGGGAGATCTAGCACAGATACGCAGTATTTT.

The J gene is TRBJ2-7, the V gene TRBV5-5; weak D call: TRBD1 (5 bases). The CDR3 has 15 residues. CDR1 SGHKS and CDR2 YYEKEE come from the germline V gene (reference sequence). V shed 2 bases and J shed 0 bases, with 12 bases lying between them. The CDR3 protein is CASSLGVKSSYEQYF. The CDR3, as DNA: TGTGCCAGCAGCTTAGGGGTCAAGAGCTCCTACGAGCAGTACTTC.

The chain joins TRBV28 to TRBJ2-1, with a tentative D call TRBD2 (6 bases). The V and J ends lost 1 base and 5 bases respectively, with 12 bases between them. The CDR3 runs 15 residues. CDR1 is MDHEN and CDR2 is SYDVKM in the germline V gene. CDR3 bases: TGTGCCAGCAGTTTATTCGGGAGCTACAACAATGAGCAGTTCTTC. Its protein is CASSLFGSYNNEQFF.

This clone is a singleton in its sample. The rearrangement joins TRBV1 to TRBJ2-3; the listed D gene, TRBD2, was not tested against the DNA. TRBV1 is a known pseudogene. The CDR3 runs to 19 residues. The CDR3 DNA follows: TGCACCAGCAGCCAATTACTAGCGGGAGGTAGGGTAAACGCAGATACGCAGTATTTT. Translation gives CTSSQLLAGGRVNADTQYF.

The rearrangement links TRBV6-4 to TRBJ2-1; 7 bases line up with TRBD2. In germline, CDR1 is MRHNA, CDR2 SNTAGT. V was pared by 6 bases and J by 6 bases, with 5 bases of the junction left unmatched. The CDR3 sequence is 13 residues long. The CDR3 sequence: CASSAGEGNEQFF. The CDR3 DNA sequence: TGTGCCAGCAGCGCCGGGGAGGGCAATGAGCAGTTCTTC.

V usage is TRBV28 and J usage is TRBJ2-1, with TRBD2 identical over 8 bases. Germline V gene lookup returns CDR1 MDHEN and CDR2 SYDVKM. The CDR3 runs 14 residues. The V and J ends lost 3 bases and 5 bases, in that order; junction bases with no gene match: 3. The CDR3 region has the DNA TGTGCCAGCAGTTTTCTAGCGGGTAACAATGAGCAGTTCTTC. Translated: CASSFLAGNNEQFF.

The chain joins TRBV5-6 to TRBJ2-7; maybe TRBD2 (5 bases). The ends were cut back, 4 bases at V and 9 bases at J, with 26 bases in the middle. Germline CDR1 SGHDT, CDR2 YYEEEE. The CDR3 covers 16 residues. The CDR3 DNA reads as TGTGCCAGCAGCCCCGACCTCGAGGGATCCTCAATCGCGCAGTACTTC. The encoded protein is CASSPDLEGSSIAQYF.

The chain uses TRBV18 and TRBJ2-7; a possible D gene is TRBD1 (5 bases). The CDR3 is made up of 12 amino acids. Trimming pared 5 bases from V and 3 bases from J, leaving 8 bases between. Germline loops: CDR1 KGHSH, CDR2 LQKENI. CDR3 sequence reads: CASSRGYYEQYF. CDR3 sequence (DNA): TGTGCCAGCTCAAGGGGTTACTACGAGCAGTACTTC. The whole variable domain, remainder taken from reference TRBV18 and TRBJ2-7, is NAGVMQNPRHLVRRRGQEARLRCSPMKGHSHVYWYRQLPEEGLKFMVYLQKENIIDESGMPKERFSAEFPKEGPSILRIQQVVRGDSAAYFCASSRGYYEQYFGPGTRLTVT.

The CDR3 DNA sequence: TGTGCCAGCAGCCTCCTGGCACAGGGAAGTAACACTGAAGCTTTCTTT. Residues: CASSLLAQGSNTEAFF. The chain has TRBV7-9 and TRBJ1-1; D possibly corresponds to TRBD1 (6 bases). Germline V CDR1 and CDR2: SEHNR, FQNEAQ (reference sequence). The CDR3 consists of 16 residues. The V and J ends lost 5 bases and 2 bases respectively, with 18 bases between them.

This clone was counted once. A junction boundary mismatches the germline segment, possibly from a read error. The chain uses TRBV7-8 and TRBJ2-5, with 8 bases identical to TRBD1. Per the germline V gene, CDR1 is SGHVS and CDR2 is FQNEAQ. This CDR3 has 16 amino acids. The chain's CDR3 is CASSRTPGQAQGTQYF. DNA of the CDR3: TGTGCCAGCAGCCGAACCCCGGGACAGGCCCAAGGGACCCAGTACTTC.

The chain carries TRBV5-4 and TRBJ2-7; 7 nucleotides line up with TRBD1. The CDR3 is made up of 12 amino acids. The ends lost 4 bases at V and 3 bases at J; junction bases unmatched: 1. Germline loops: CDR1 SGHNT, CDR2 YYREEE (reference sequence). This CDR3 reads CASSRDSYEQYF. In DNA form, the CDR3 reads TGTGCCAGCAGCAGGGACAGCTACGAGCAGTACTTC.

This clone came up a few times. V gene TRBV4-1 combines with J gene TRBJ1-1; unclear D gene. Germline loops: CDR1 MGHRA, CDR2 YSYEKL. The CDR3 loop spans 11 amino acids. Trimming cost V 3 bases and J 6 bases, with 5 bases left between them. In nucleotides, the CDR3 is TGCGCCAGCAGCCACCGGGCTGAAGCTTTCTTT. This encodes CASSHRAEAFF.

Written as DNA, the CDR3 is TGTGCCAGCAGCCCGGGAAGGGGTGGGAGTGCCCCCTACAATGAGCAGTTCTTC. Translated, it gives CASSPGRGGSAPYNEQFF. This chain joins TRBV5-5 and TRBJ2-1, with D perhaps TRBD1 or TRBD2 (5 bases each). The CDR3 spans 18 residues. Germline V CDR1 and CDR2: SGHKS, YYEKEE (reference sequence). Trimming shortened V by 4 bases and J by 2 bases, and 22 bases separated the two germline ends.

The chain uses TRBV7-2 and TRBJ2-7; D possibly corresponds to TRBD1 (6 bases). The ends were cut back, 5 bases at V and 5 bases at J, with 16 bases in the middle. The CDR3 totals 14 residues. Germline values: CDR1 SGHTA, CDR2 FQGNSA. CDR3 protein: CASSVALGAHEQYF. The DNA of the CDR3 is TGTGCCAGCAGCGTCGCATTGGGGGCCCACGAGCAGTACTTC.

The genes are TRBV5-3 and TRBJ2-3; D not certain. TRBV5-3 is identified as an open reading frame with a role that is uncertain. The V end was cut by 0 bases, the J end by 5 bases, with 10 bases between. The CDR3 covers 14 residues. The chain's CDR3 is CARSLGVGGDTQYF. In DNA form, the CDR3 reads TGTGCCAGAAGCTTGGGGGTCGGCGGAGATACGCAGTATTTT.

The rearrangement joins TRBV4-2 to TRBJ2-7; possibly TRBD1 for D (5 bases). CDR1 is LGHNA and CDR2 is YNFKEQ in the germline V gene. There are 14 residues in the CDR3. The V and J ends lost 3 bases and 3 bases respectively, with 12 bases between them. The CDR3 region is CASSQPGFLYEQYF. CDR3 nucleotide sequence: TGTGCCAGCAGCCAGCCAGGGTTTCTCTACGAGCAGTACTTC.

The rearrangement joins TRBV6-5 to TRBJ2-7; tentative D call: TRBD1 (6 bases). Germline V gives CDR1 MNHEY, CDR2 SVGAGI. V was pared by 2 bases and J by 3 bases, with 8 bases between. This CDR3 spans 13 amino acids. The CDR3 loop reads CASSYDRSYEQYF. For the CDR3, the DNA is TGTGCCAGCAGTTACGACAGGAGCTACGAGCAGTACTTC.

The gene calls are TRBV5-1 and TRBJ2-1, with 9 bases fitting TRBD1. J lost 7 bases, V lost 0 bases, and 5 bases had no gene match. Germline V gene lookup returns CDR1 SGHRS and CDR2 YFSETQ. CDR3 length: 15 amino acids. CDR3 sequence: CASSLEQGARNEQFF. DNA for the CDR3: TGCGCCAGCAGCTTGGAACAGGGGGCTAGGAATGAGCAGTTCTTC.

This chain uses TRBV7-8 with TRBJ2-6; D is perhaps TRBD1 (8 bases). The CDR3 has 19 amino acids. The V end was cut by 6 bases, the J end by 2 bases, with 23 bases between. Germline values: CDR1 SGHVS, CDR2 FQNEAQ. The CDR3 nucleotides are TGTGCCAGCAGAACAGGGGGAGGGGGAGGATTTACTGGGGCCAACGTCCTGACTTTC. Amino acid sequence: CASRTGGGGGFTGANVLTF.

This sequence joins TRBV4-1 and TRBJ2-5; TRBD1 is a possible D gene (6 bases). The CDR3 is 16 residues long. V dropped 2 bases and J dropped 0 bases, with 13 bases sitting between them. Germline CDR1 MGHRA, CDR2 YSYEKL. The CDR3: CASSQPPGQHQETQYF. The DNA for the CDR3 is TGCGCCAGCAGCCAACCGCCGGGACAACACCAAGAGACCCAGTACTTC.

J is TRBJ1-5 and V is TRBV6-1, with 7 bases matching TRBD1. The germline V gene encodes CDR1 MNHNS and CDR2 SASEGT. The CDR3 loop spans 15 amino acids. J lost 7 bases, V lost 5 bases, and 11 bases had no gene match. The CDR3 spells CASSPGSGGRQPQHF. In DNA, the CDR3 is TGTGCCAGCAGTCCCGGCTCAGGGGGAAGGCAGCCCCAGCATTTT.

The CDR3 spells CASSLRTPSTDTQYF. CDR3 sequence (DNA): TGCGCCAGCAGCCTTCGGACACCAAGCACAGATACGCAGTATTTT. The chain employs TRBV4-1 and TRBJ2-3; the D gene is possibly TRBD1 (5 bases). The CDR3 is made up of 15 amino acids. Germline CDR1 is MGHRA and CDR2 is YSYEKL. The V and J ends lost 4 bases and 0 bases respectively, with 11 bases between them.

The chain couples TRBV13 to TRBJ1-3; 8 bases agree with TRBD1. There are 14 residues in the CDR3. The V segment lost 4 bases and the J segment 6 bases; nucleotides outside the gene matches: 5. Per germline, CDR1 PRHDT and CDR2 FYEKMQ (reference sequence). CDR3 sequence reads: CASSSGTGLNTIYF. The CDR3 nucleotides are TGTGCCAGCAGCTCCGGGACAGGATTAAACACCATATATTTT.

The rearrangement uses TRBV27 and TRBJ2-7; D not resolved. This CDR3 is built from 14 residues. V lost 6 bases and J 3 bases, leaving 15 bases between the germline ends. Germline CDR1 is MNHEY and CDR2 is SMNVEV (reference sequence). In nucleotides, the CDR3 is TGTGCCAGCAGATCCTTAGAGGTCGGCTACGAGCAGTACTTC. It yields the protein CASRSLEVGYEQYF.

This clone was found once. The genes are TRBV10-1 and TRBJ2-7, with D perhaps TRBD2 (5 bases). Trimming took off 2 bases at V and 4 bases at J, with 12 bases between the two ends. CDR3 size: 14 residues. Looked up from germline, CDR1 is WNHNN and CDR2 is SYGVQD (reference sequence). This chain's CDR3 is CASSEGGERYEQYF. In DNA, the CDR3 is TGCGCCAGCAGTGAGGGAGGAGAACGGTACGAGCAGTACTTC.

The J gene is TRBJ2-1, the V gene TRBV27, with D uncertain. This CDR3 comprises 13 residues. Trimming removed 0 bases from V and 6 bases from J, with 6 bases in between. Germline CDR1 reads MNHEY; CDR2 reads SMNVEV (reference sequence). Here the CDR3 reads CASSLSTGNEQFF. Here the CDR3 DNA reads TGTGCCAGCAGTTTATCCACCGGCAATGAGCAGTTCTTC.

V usage is TRBV19 and J usage is TRBJ2-1; D gene unclear. The CDR3 extends over 15 amino acids. Trimming removed 2 bases from V and 3 bases from J, with 11 bases in between. Germline V CDR1 and CDR2: LNHDA, SQIVND (reference sequence). In nucleotides, the CDR3 is TGTGCCAGTAGTATATTTGGGAACAGCTACAATGAGCAGTTCTTC. Translated, it gives CASSIFGNSYNEQFF.